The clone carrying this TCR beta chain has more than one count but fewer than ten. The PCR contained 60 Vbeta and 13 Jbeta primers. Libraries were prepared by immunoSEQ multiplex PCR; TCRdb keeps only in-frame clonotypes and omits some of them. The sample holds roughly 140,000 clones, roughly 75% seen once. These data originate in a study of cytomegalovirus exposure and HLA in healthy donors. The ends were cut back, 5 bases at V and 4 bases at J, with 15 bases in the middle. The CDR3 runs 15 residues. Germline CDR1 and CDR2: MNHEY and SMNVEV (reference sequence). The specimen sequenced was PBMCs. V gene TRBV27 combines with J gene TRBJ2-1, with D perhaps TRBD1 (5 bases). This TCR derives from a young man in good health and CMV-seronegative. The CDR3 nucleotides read TGTGCCAGCAGTACCCCCCCCTACAGGTACAATGAGCAGTTCTTC. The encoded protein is CASSTPPYRYNEQFF.